The clone carrying this T cell receptor beta chain was observed at least ten times. What it recognizes is unknown. V was shortened by 3 bases and J by 8 bases, with 12 bases between the two germline ends. Germline V gene sequence: CDR1 KGHDR, CDR2 SFDVKD. CDR3 size: 13 residues. The sample is drawn from a study of T cells in Graves' hyperthyroidism and ophthalmopathy. Amplified TCR beta CDR3 regions derived from RNA transcripts. In the first-round RT-PCR of the TCR CDR3, the HTBI primer set was used. TCRdb recomputed calls from the multiplex PCR reads with MiXCR, one row per CDR3 protein. The sample consists of 530,000 or so distinct CDR3 sequences, around 46% of them appearing once. Study observations and caveats: Researchers report that a 13 V-J model separated ophthalmopathy from stable hyperthyroidism. Researchers found most expanded thyroid clonotypes above 0.001 in blood as well.

The sequencing sample was made of peripheral blood or thyroid tissue (not recorded which). The chain has TRBV24-1 and TRBJ1-1, with D possibly matching TRBD1 (6 bases). This clonotype was sampled from a woman between 18 and 29 years old with Graves' hyperthyroidism. CDR3 DNA sequence: TGTGCCACCAGTGATACAGGGACGGCCGAAGCTTTCTTT. This gives the protein CATSDTGTAEAFF.